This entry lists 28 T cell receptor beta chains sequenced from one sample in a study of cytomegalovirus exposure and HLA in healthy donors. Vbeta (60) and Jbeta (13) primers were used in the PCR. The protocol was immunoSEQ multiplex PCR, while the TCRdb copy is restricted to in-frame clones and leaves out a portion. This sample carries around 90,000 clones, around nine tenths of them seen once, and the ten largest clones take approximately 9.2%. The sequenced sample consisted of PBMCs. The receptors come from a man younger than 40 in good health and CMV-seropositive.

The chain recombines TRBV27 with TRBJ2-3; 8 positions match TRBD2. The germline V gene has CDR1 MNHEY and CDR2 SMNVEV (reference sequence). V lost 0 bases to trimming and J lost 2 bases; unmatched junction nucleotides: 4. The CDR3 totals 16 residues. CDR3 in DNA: TGTGCCAGCAGTTTATCCGGCGGGAGGTTCACAGATACGCAGTATTTT. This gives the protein CASSLSGGRFTDTQYF.

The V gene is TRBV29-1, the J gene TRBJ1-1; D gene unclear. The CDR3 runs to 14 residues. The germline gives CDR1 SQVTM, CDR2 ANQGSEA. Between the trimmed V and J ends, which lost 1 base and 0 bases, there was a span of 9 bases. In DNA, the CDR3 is TGCAGCGTTGAAGGCCGGTTTATGAACACTGAAGCTTTCTTT. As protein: CSVEGRFMNTEAFF.

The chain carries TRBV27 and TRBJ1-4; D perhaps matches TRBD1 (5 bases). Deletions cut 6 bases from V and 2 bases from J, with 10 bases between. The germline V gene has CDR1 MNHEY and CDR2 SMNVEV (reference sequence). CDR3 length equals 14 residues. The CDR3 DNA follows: TGTGCCAGCAGCCTAGGGGCGACTAATGAAAAACTGTTTTTT. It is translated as CASSLGATNEKLFF.

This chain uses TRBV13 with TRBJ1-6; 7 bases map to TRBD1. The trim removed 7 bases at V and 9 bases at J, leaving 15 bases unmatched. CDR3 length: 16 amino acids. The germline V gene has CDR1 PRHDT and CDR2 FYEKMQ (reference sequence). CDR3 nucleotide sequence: TGTGCCAGCACGCGATTCACCGGACAGGCGGGTTCACCCCTCCACTTT. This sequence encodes CASTRFTGQAGSPLHF.

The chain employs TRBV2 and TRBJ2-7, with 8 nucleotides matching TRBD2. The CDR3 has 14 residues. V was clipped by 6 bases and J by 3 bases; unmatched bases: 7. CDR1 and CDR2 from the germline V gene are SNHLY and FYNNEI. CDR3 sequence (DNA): TGTGCCAGCAGCCCCGGACTAGCCTACTACGAGCAGTACTTC. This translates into CASSPGLAYYEQYF.

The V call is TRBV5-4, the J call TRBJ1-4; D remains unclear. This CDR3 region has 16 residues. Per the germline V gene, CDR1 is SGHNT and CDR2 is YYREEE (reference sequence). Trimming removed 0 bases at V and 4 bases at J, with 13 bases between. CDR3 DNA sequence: TGTGCCAGCAGCTTGGGTGGCGGTGGTTATAATGAAAAACTGTTTTTT. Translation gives CASSLGGGGYNEKLFF.

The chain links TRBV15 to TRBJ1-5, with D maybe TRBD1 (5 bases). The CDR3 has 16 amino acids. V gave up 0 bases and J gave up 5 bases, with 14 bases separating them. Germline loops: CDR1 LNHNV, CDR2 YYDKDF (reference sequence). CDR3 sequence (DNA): TGTGCCACCAGCAGAGACGAAGGACACTCGTATCAGCCCCAGCATTTT. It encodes CATSRDEGHSYQPQHF.

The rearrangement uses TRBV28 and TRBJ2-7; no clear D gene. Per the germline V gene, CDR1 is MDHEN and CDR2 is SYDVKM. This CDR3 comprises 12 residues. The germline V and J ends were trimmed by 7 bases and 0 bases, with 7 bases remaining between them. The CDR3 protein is CASTESSYEQYF. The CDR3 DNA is TGTGCCAGCACGGAGAGCTCCTACGAGCAGTACTTC.

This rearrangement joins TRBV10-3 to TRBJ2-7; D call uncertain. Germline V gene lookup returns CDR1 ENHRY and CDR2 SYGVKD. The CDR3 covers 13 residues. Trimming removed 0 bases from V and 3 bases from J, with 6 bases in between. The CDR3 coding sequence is TGTGCCATCAGTGAGTCGGGCAGCTACGAGCAGTACTTC. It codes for CAISESGSYEQYF.

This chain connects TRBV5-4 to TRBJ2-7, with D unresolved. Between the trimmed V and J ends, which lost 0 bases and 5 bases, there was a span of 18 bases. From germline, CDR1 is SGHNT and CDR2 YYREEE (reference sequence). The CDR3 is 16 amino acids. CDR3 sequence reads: CASSLDGLFHGDEQYF. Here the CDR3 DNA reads TGTGCCAGCAGCTTGGATGGCCTTTTCCACGGAGACGAGCAGTACTTC. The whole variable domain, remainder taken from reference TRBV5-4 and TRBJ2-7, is ETGVTQSPTHLIKTRGQQVTLRCSSQSGHNTVSWYQQALGQGPQFIFQYYREEENGRGNFPPRFSGLQFPNYSSELNVNALELDDSALYLCASSLDGLFHGDEQYFGPGTRLTVT.

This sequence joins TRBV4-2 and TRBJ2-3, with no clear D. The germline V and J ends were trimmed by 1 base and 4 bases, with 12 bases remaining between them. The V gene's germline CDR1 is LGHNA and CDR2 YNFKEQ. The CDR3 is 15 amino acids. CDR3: CASSQAAGSADTQYF. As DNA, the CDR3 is TGTGCCAGCAGCCAAGCCGCCGGAAGCGCAGATACGCAGTATTTT.

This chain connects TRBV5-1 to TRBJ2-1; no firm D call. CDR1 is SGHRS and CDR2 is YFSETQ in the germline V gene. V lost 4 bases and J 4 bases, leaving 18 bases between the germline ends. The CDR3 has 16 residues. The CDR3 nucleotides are TGCGCCAGCAGCGTGAGCTTCCGCCTCTATTACAATGAGCAGTTCTTC. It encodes CASSVSFRLYYNEQFF.

CDR3 DNA sequence: TGTGCCTGGAGTGTACGAATAGGGGCGGGAGGGCCGCCAAACAATGAGCAGTTCTTC. Translated: CAWSVRIGAGGPPNNEQFF. This rearrangement joins TRBV30 to TRBJ2-1, with 9 bases lining up with TRBD2. There are 19 residues in the CDR3. CDR1 GTSNPN and CDR2 SVGIG come from the germline V gene (reference sequence). The junction had 17 bases not matched to a gene; V was cut back by 0 bases and J by 5 bases.

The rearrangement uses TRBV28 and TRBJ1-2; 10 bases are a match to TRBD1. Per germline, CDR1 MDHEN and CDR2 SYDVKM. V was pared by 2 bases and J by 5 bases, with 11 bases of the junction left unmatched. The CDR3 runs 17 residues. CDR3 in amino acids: CASSLAGTGALQYGYTF. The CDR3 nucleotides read TGTGCCAGCAGTTTAGCCGGGACAGGGGCTCTACAATATGGCTACACCTTC.

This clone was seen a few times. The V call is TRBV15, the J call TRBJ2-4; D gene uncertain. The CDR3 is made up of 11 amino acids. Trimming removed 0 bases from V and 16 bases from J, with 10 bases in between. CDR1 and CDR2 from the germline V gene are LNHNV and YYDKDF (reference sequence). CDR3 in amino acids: CATSRDFRSYF. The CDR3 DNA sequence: TGTGCCACCAGCAGAGATTTTCGGAGTTACTTC. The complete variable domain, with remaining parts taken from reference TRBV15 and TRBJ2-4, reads DAMVIQNPRYQVTQFGKPVTLSCSQTLNHNVMYWYQQKSSQAPKLLFHYYDKDFNNEADTPDNFQSRRPNTSFCFLDIRSPGLGDTAMYLCATSRDFRSYFGAGTRLSVL.

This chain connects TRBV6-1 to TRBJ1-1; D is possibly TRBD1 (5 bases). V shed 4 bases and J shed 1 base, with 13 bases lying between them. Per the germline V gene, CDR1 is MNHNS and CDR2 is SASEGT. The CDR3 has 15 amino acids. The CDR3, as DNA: TGTGCCAGCAGTGGGGCCACAGGCGGGAACACTGAAGCTTTCTTT. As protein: CASSGATGGNTEAFF.

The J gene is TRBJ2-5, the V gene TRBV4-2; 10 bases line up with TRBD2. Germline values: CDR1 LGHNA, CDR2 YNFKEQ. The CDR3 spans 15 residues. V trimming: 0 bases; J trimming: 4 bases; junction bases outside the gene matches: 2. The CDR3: CASSQEAGGPETQYF. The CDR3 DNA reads TGTGCCAGCAGCCAAGAAGCGGGAGGGCCAGAGACCCAGTACTTC.

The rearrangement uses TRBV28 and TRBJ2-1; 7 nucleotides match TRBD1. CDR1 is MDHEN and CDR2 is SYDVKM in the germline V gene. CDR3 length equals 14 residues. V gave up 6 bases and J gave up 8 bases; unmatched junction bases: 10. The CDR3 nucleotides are TGTGCCAGCAGCGACAGGGTGGCTGCTGATGAGCAGTTCTTC. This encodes CASSDRVAADEQFF.

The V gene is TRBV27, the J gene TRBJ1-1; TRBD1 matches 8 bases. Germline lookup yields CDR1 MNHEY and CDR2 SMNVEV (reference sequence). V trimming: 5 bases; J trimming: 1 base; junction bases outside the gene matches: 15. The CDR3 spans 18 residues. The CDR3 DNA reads TGTGCCAGCAGTACCAGGGGGCTCCTCTTTATGCCGAACACTGAAGCTTTCTTT. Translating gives CASSTRGLLFMPNTEAFF.

CDR3 region: CASRPGQSYEQYF. The CDR3, as DNA: TGTGCCAGCAGACCGGGACAGTCCTACGAGCAGTACTTC. J is TRBJ2-7 and V is TRBV28, with 7 positions matching TRBD1. Germline CDR1 reads MDHEN; CDR2 reads SYDVKM. The CDR3 consists of 13 residues. Trimming at V came to 6 bases and at J to 1 base, leaving 3 bases not matched to a gene.

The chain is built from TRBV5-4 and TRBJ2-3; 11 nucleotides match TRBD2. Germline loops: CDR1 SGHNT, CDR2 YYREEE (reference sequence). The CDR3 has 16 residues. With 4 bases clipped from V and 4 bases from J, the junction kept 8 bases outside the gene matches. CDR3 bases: TGTGCCAGCAGCCCCCCAAAACTAGCGGGGGCAGATACGCAGTATTTT. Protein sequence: CASSPPKLAGADTQYF.

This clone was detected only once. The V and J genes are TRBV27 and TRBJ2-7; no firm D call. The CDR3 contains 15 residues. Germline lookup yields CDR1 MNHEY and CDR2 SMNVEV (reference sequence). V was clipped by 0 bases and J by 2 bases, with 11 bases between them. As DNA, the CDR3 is TGTGCCAGCAGTTTATCGGATCCCCAGGCCTACGAGCAGTACTTC. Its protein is CASSLSDPQAYEQYF.

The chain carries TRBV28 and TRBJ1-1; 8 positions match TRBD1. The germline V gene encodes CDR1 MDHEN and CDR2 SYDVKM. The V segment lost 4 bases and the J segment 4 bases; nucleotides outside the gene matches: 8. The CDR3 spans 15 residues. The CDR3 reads CASSSGRGRFTEAFF. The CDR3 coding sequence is TGTGCCAGCAGTTCAGGCAGGGGGCGGTTCACTGAAGCTTTCTTT. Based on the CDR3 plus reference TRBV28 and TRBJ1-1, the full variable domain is DVKVTQSSRYLVKRTGEKVFLECVQDMDHENMFWYRQDPGLGLRLIYFSYDVKMKEKGDIPEGYSVSREKKERFSLILESASTNQTSMYLCASSSGRGRFTEAFFGQGTRLTVV.

The CDR3 protein is CASSQGQGANEKLFF. Here the CDR3 DNA reads TGCGCCAGCAGCCAAGGCCAGGGGGCTAATGAAAAACTGTTTTTT. This chain uses TRBV4-1 with TRBJ1-4; 7 positions match TRBD1. CDR1 and CDR2 from the germline V gene are MGHRA and YSYEKL. The CDR3 runs 15 residues. Losses at the gene ends were 1 base for V and 3 bases for J; bases not matched to a gene: 2.

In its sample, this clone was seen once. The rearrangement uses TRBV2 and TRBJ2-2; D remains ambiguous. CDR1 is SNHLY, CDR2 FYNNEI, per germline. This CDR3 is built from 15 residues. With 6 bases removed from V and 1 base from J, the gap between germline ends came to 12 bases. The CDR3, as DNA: TGTGCCAGCAGGTTACATGGGCTGAACACCGGGGAGCTGTTTTTT. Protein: CASRLHGLNTGELFF. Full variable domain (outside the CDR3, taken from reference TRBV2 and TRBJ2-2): EPEVTQTPSHQVTQMGQEVILRCVPISNHLYFYWYRQILGQKVEFLVSFYNNEISEKSEIFDDQFSVERPDGSNFTLKIRSTKLEDSAMYFCASRLHGLNTGELFFGEGSRLTVL.

Written as DNA, the CDR3 is TGTGCCAGCAGTCGGACAGCTAGCTCCTACGAGCAGTACTTC. Translated: CASSRTASSYEQYF. The chain carries TRBV6-5 and TRBJ2-7; D is possibly TRBD1 (6 bases). V shed 5 bases and J shed 0 bases, with 11 bases lying between them. The germline CDR1 and CDR2 sequences are MNHEY and SVGAGI. The CDR3 is 14 amino acids.

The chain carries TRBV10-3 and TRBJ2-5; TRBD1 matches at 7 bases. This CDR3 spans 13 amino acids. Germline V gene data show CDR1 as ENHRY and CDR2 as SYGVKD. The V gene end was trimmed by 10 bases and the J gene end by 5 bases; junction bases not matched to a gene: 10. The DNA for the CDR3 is TGTGCCACGGGACAGCCCGAGGGGGAGACCCAGTACTTC. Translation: CATGQPEGETQYF.

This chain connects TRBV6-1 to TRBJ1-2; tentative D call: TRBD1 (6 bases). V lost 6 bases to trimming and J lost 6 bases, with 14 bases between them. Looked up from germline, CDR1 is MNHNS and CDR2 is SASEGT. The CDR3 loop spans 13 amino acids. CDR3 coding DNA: TGTGCCAGCAGGACAGGTGAATTTAATGGCTACACCTTC. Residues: CASRTGEFNGYTF.